This paragraph reports one T cell receptor beta chain. Its antigen remains unknown. This specimen belongs to a study of identical twins. Study-level results: Insertion counts were lower in abundant cord blood beta clonotypes, a trend that memory repertoires did not show.

TCRdb redid the calling of the 5' RACE reads with MiXCR, one entry per CDR3 protein. In the table there are about 470,000 distinct CDR3 sequences, 20% to 25% of which are singletons. This same sample was also part of a study on T cells expressing NK-cell markers. From that study: Anti-gamma-delta TCR antibody use in several experiments restricted sorting to alpha-beta TCR T cells.

The TCR sequence derives from a young woman in good health. The sample comprised CD4+ T cells sorted from blood.

The CDR3 here is CSARDRGGTQYF. The CDR3 coding sequence is TGCAGTGCTAGAGATAGGGGAGGGACCCAGTACTTC. The V gene is TRBV20-1, the J gene TRBJ2-5, with D perhaps matching TRBD2 (6 bases). The V gene's germline CDR1 is DFQATT and CDR2 SNEGSKA (reference sequence). V shed 0 bases and J shed 7 bases, with 9 bases lying between them. The length of the CDR3 is 12 residues.